A single sample gave rise to the 21 T cell receptor beta chains below, sequenced in a study of follicular helper T cells after annual influenza vaccination. Time point reported: 2014-2015 season, 7 days after vaccination. Assay: immunoSEQ multiplex PCR; the TCRdb copy retains only in-frame clones and omits some. Of about 15,000 clones listed, 65% to 85% are singletons. This specimen consisted of CXCR5+ CD38- circulating T follicular helper cells from blood, obtained 7 days after influenza vaccination. The subset was: circulating Tfh, non-naive CD4+CXCR5+PD-1+ (ICOS+CD38+ or ICOS-CD38-). The receptors here all came from an adult who received the influenza vaccine.

This clone was detected once. CDR3 region: CASSDRSGTGELFF. The CDR3 DNA follows: TGTGCCAGCAGTGACAGGTCCGGAACCGGGGAGCTGTTTTTT. The V call is TRBV2, the J call TRBJ2-2; D remains unclear. The CDR3 runs to 14 residues. CDR1 and CDR2 from the germline V gene are SNHLY and FYNNEI. Trimming shortened V by 3 bases and J by 5 bases, and 10 bases separated the two germline ends.

The rearrangement uses TRBV7-8 and TRBJ1-1, with unresolved D. Germline CDR1 is SGHVS and CDR2 is FQNEAQ. The germline V and J ends were trimmed by 0 bases and 9 bases, with 11 bases remaining between them. The CDR3 runs 13 residues. In DNA form, the CDR3 reads TGTGCCAGCAGCTTAGCGGCAGGTACGCAAGCTTTCTTT. Translation gives CASSLAAGTQAFF.

The chain has TRBV5-1 and TRBJ2-1; D possibly corresponds to TRBD1 (6 bases). Per germline, CDR1 SGHRS and CDR2 YFSETQ. V lost 4 bases to trimming and J lost 5 bases, with 13 bases between them. The CDR3 spans 14 residues. The CDR3 DNA reads as TGCGCCAGCAGCCCCGAACAGGGCAACAATGAGCAGTTCTTC. Amino acids: CASSPEQGNNEQFF. The whole variable domain, filled in from reference TRBV5-1 and TRBJ2-1, reads KAGVTQTPRYLIKTRGQQVTLSCSPISGHRSVSWYQQTPGQGLQFLFEYFSETQRNKGNFPGRFSGRQFSNSRSEMNVSTLELGDSALYLCASSPEQGNNEQFFGPGTRLTVL.

With regard to this clone: At one of its ends the junction is not consistent with the germline gene, which may arise from a read error. The chain uses TRBV6-5 and TRBJ1-1; a weak D match, TRBD1 (6 bases). The germline CDR1 and CDR2 sequences are MNHEY and SVGAGI. CDR3 size: 16 residues. CDR3: CASSWDTGRLKTEAFF. In DNA, the CDR3 is TGTGCCAGCAGTTGGGACACAGGACGGTTGAAGACTGAAGCTTTCTTT.

The V and J genes are TRBV6-5 and TRBJ2-1; 8 bases are a match to TRBD1. Germline CDR1 MNHEY, CDR2 SVGAGI. The CDR3 runs to 15 residues. Trimming cost V 4 bases and J 4 bases; bases outside gene matches: 6. CDR3 sequence reads: CASSSQGALYNEQFF. The CDR3 DNA reads TGTGCCAGCAGTTCCCAGGGGGCCTTGTACAATGAGCAGTTCTTC.

The V call is TRBV5-1, the J call TRBJ2-1; 7 bases are shared with TRBD1. CDR1 SGHRS and CDR2 YFSETQ come from the germline V gene. The CDR3 is 13 residues long. J lost 5 bases, V lost 2 bases, and 1 base had no gene match. As DNA, the CDR3 is TGCGCCAGCAGCTTCGGGACAGACAATGAGCAGTTCTTC. It specifies CASSFGTDNEQFF.

Written as DNA, the CDR3 is TGTGCCAGTAGGCGGAACCCGTATAGCAATCAGCCCCAGCATTTT. This sequence encodes CASRRNPYSNQPQHF. The chain combines TRBV19 with TRBJ1-5; D is unclear. The CDR3 is made up of 15 amino acids. The V gene lost 6 bases and the J gene lost 0 bases, with 12 bases spanning the gap. The germline CDR1 and CDR2 sequences are LNHDA and SQIVND (reference sequence).

This chain connects TRBV4-2 to TRBJ2-1, with a weak D call TRBD1 (6 bases). The CDR3 totals 15 residues. From germline, CDR1 is LGHNA and CDR2 YNFKEQ. V shed 4 bases and J shed 5 bases, with 15 bases lying between them. The CDR3 loop reads CASSPRTQGDNEQFF. The CDR3 bases are TGTGCCAGCAGCCCACGCACACAGGGTGACAATGAGCAGTTCTTC.

The chain uses TRBV4-2 and TRBJ2-1; D unresolved. This CDR3 contains 15 residues. The germline V and J ends were trimmed by 0 bases and 6 bases, with 12 bases remaining between them. Germline CDR1 LGHNA, CDR2 YNFKEQ. CDR3 in amino acids: CASSQDVLSTNEQFF. The CDR3 DNA reads TGTGCCAGCAGCCAAGATGTACTATCGACCAATGAGCAGTTCTTC.

The V gene is TRBV28, the J gene TRBJ1-5; maybe TRBD1 (6 bases). Germline lookup yields CDR1 MDHEN and CDR2 SYDVKM. This CDR3 region has 17 residues. V was pared by 7 bases and J by 3 bases, with 22 bases between. The CDR3 here is CASKEGFGTRINQPQHF. The CDR3 DNA sequence: TGTGCCAGCAAAGAAGGTTTTGGGACAAGAATCAATCAGCCCCAGCATTTT.

V gene TRBV5-1 combines with J gene TRBJ2-7; 9 nucleotides align to TRBD1. Germline V gene sequence: CDR1 SGHRS, CDR2 YFSETQ. The CDR3 covers 17 residues. With 0 bases clipped from V and 3 bases from J, the junction kept 10 bases outside the gene matches. The CDR3 reads CASSLGGPGQGGYEQYF. In DNA form, the CDR3 reads TGCGCCAGCAGCTTGGGGGGCCCGGGACAGGGAGGCTACGAGCAGTACTTC.

The chain carries TRBV11-1 and TRBJ2-1, with D uncertain. From germline, CDR1 is SGHAT and CDR2 FQDESV (reference sequence). Trimming removed 5 bases from V and 10 bases from J, with 12 bases in between. The CDR3 contains 12 residues. CDR3 amino acids: CASSTSRREQFF. Written as DNA, the CDR3 is TGTGCCAGCAGCACAAGTAGGCGGGAGCAGTTCTTC.

The chain is built from TRBV2 and TRBJ2-5; the D gene is possibly TRBD2 (5 bases). Germline values: CDR1 SNHLY, CDR2 FYNNEI. The CDR3 is made up of 14 amino acids. V was shortened by 5 bases and J by 3 bases, with 13 bases between the two germline ends. CDR3 sequence (DNA): TGTGCCAGCAGTCAGAGAACCGGGAAAGAGACCCAGTACTTC. The encoded protein is CASSQRTGKETQYF.

This sequence joins TRBV28 and TRBJ1-2; D is possibly TRBD1 (5 bases). The CDR3 is 12 residues long. The V gene lost 8 bases and the J gene lost 3 bases, with 10 bases spanning the gap. Per germline, CDR1 MDHEN and CDR2 SYDVKM. CDR3 nucleotides: TGTGCCAGCGAACAGGTCGACTATGGCTACACCTTC. This encodes CASEQVDYGYTF.

The chain uses TRBV19 and TRBJ2-3; 10 bases map to TRBD2. The length of the CDR3 is 17 residues. Per germline, CDR1 LNHDA and CDR2 SQIVND (reference sequence). V lost 1 base and J lost 4; bases outside the gene matches: 8. The CDR3 region is CASSIGGPSGGSDTQYF. The CDR3 DNA follows: TGTGCCAGTAGTATAGGAGGCCCTAGCGGGGGTTCAGATACGCAGTATTTT.

J is TRBJ2-1 and V is TRBV5-5; a weak D match, TRBD1 (7 bases). The length of the CDR3 is 15 residues. CDR1 SGHKS and CDR2 YYEKEE come from the germline V gene (reference sequence). Deletions cut 6 bases from V and 7 bases from J, with 20 bases between. The CDR3 coding sequence is TGTGCCAGCACCTCTTCGGAGGGGGCTTGGAATGAGCAGTTCTTC. Residues: CASTSSEGAWNEQFF. Variable domain in full (rest from reference TRBV5-5 and TRBJ2-1): DAGVTQSPTHLIKTRGQQVTLRCSPISGHKSVSWYQQVLGQGPQFIFQYYEKEERGRGNFPDRFSARQFPNYSSELNVNALLLGDSALYLCASTSSEGAWNEQFFGPGTRLTVL.

The V gene is TRBV5-1, the J gene TRBJ1-1; D remains ambiguous. The V end lost 4 bases, the J end lost 2 bases, and 12 bases lay between the germline ends. The CDR3 loop spans 14 amino acids. Germline lookup yields CDR1 SGHRS and CDR2 YFSETQ. For the CDR3, the DNA is TGCGCCAGCAGCCTATCCCCCGGTAACACTGAAGCTTTCTTT. Its protein product is CASSLSPGNTEAFF.

The chain is built from TRBV7-8 and TRBJ2-7, with D unclear. Germline CDR1 is SGHVS and CDR2 is FQNEAQ. The V end was cut by 1 base, the J end by 2 bases, with 3 bases between. CDR3 length: 12 amino acids. CDR3 loop: CASSLGAYEQYF. The CDR3 nucleotides are TGTGCCAGCAGCTTAGGCGCCTACGAGCAGTACTTC.

J is TRBJ2-2 and V is TRBV7-9; D call uncertain. V was shortened by 3 bases and J by 5 bases, with 4 bases between the two germline ends. Per germline, CDR1 SEHNR and CDR2 FQNEAQ (reference sequence). The CDR3 has 12 residues. In nucleotides, the CDR3 is TGTGCCAGCAGCTTCGGTACCGGGGAGCTGTTTTTT. It specifies CASSFGTGELFF.

V usage is TRBV5-6 and J usage is TRBJ2-1; a possible D gene is TRBD1 (6 bases). Germline CDR1 SGHDT, CDR2 YYEEEE. There are 14 residues in the CDR3. V lost 6 bases to trimming and J lost 6 bases, with 16 bases between them. The CDR3 sequence: CASKEQGFGNEQFF. In DNA form, the CDR3 reads TGTGCCAGCAAGGAACAGGGTTTTGGCAATGAGCAGTTCTTC.

This clone has only a few counts. The J gene is TRBJ1-1, the V gene TRBV5-1; TRBD1 matches at 7 bases. With 0 bases clipped from V and 7 bases from J, the junction kept 3 bases outside the gene matches. Germline CDR1 is SGHRS and CDR2 is YFSETQ. CDR3 length: 13 amino acids. Written as DNA, the CDR3 is TGCGCCAGCAGCTTGGCTGGGGACAGTGAAGCTTTCTTT. Translation: CASSLAGDSEAFF.